In this sample, the clone carrying this T cell receptor beta chain turned up once. This entry comes from a study of blood T cell repertoires in COVID-19. At the level of the study: The cDNA or gDNA used as material had been derived from T cells, B-cell-depleted T cells, or PBMCs.

The germline V gene encodes CDR1 MNHEY and CDR2 SVGAGI. Between the trimmed V and J ends, which lost 6 bases and 0 bases, there was a span of 12 bases. This CDR3 contains 15 residues. Clones were read by immunoSEQ multiplex PCR, and TCRdb kept only the in-frame ones, dropping some. The table lists 150,000 to 200,000 clones, roughly 80% of them singletons. The rearrangement links TRBV6-5 to TRBJ2-1, with a tentative D call TRBD2 (5 bases). The sample comprised peripheral blood. The receptor comes from a human donor in a cohort sampled during active COVID-19. CDR3 protein: CASSRERSSYNEQFF. For the CDR3, the DNA is TGTGCCAGCAGCCGTGAGCGGAGCTCCTACAATGAGCAGTTCTTC.